The 14 T cell receptor beta chains given below trace back to one sample, sequenced in a study of CD8+ T cells in alopecia areata. Treatment reported: oral pan-JAK inhibitor, 5-10 mg twice daily. Following extraction, RNA underwent reverse transcription to cDNA, which served as the sequencing template. Only in-frame clones appear in the TCRdb table, and some are missing; sequencing was by immunoSEQ multiplex PCR. The profile shows about 190,000 clones, 60% of them singletons. This specimen was CD4+ T cells sorted from blood, taken at week 24, from a patient treated with tofacitinib. The origin of the receptors is a human donor with alopecia areata.

The chain recombines TRBV2 with TRBJ1-5, with D tentatively TRBD1 (5 bases). The V and J ends lost 6 bases and 1 base respectively, with 10 bases between them. The CDR3 is 14 amino acids. The germline CDR1 and CDR2 sequences are SNHLY and FYNNEI. CDR3 amino acids: CASRERGSNQPQHF. In nucleotides, the CDR3 is TGTGCCAGCAGAGAGAGGGGAAGCAATCAGCCCCAGCATTTT.

The chain combines TRBV7-2 with TRBJ1-2, with D hard to call. This CDR3 has 14 residues. V lost 5 bases and J 0 bases, leaving 10 bases between the germline ends. Germline V gene data show CDR1 as SGHTA and CDR2 as FQGNSA. The CDR3 protein is CASSPRHANYGYTF. The CDR3 DNA reads TGTGCCAGCAGCCCCCGACACGCTAACTATGGCTACACCTTC.

This CDR3 reads CASSLRQIYEQYF. Written as DNA, the CDR3 is TGTGCCAGCAGCTTGAGACAGATCTACGAGCAGTACTTC. This sequence joins TRBV5-6 and TRBJ2-7, with D perhaps TRBD1 (5 bases). V was trimmed by 1 base and J by 3 bases, leaving 8 bases between them. This CDR3 has 13 residues. CDR1 and CDR2 (germline): SGHDT, YYEEEE. Filled out from reference TRBV5-6 and TRBJ2-7, the complete variable domain reads DAGVTQSPTHLIKTRGQQVTLRCSPKSGHDTVSWYQQALGQGPQFIFQYYEEEERQRGNFPDRFSGHQFPNYSSELNVNALLLGDSALYLCASSLRQIYEQYFGPGTRLTVT.

The chain recombines TRBV7-6 with TRBJ2-1; weak D call: TRBD2 (6 bases). Germline V CDR1 and CDR2: SGHVS, FNYEAQ. The CDR3 sequence is 16 residues long. The V gene lost 5 bases and the J gene lost 1 base, with 15 bases spanning the gap. CDR3 DNA: TGTGCCAGCAGCCCCAGGGCGGGGACTTCCTACAATGAGCAGTTCTTC. This translates into CASSPRAGTSYNEQFF.

This clone was counted between two and nine times. The chain carries TRBV7-9 and TRBJ2-7; maybe TRBD2 (5 bases). The V end lost 5 bases, the J end lost 0 bases, and 14 bases lay between the germline ends. Germline CDR1 reads SEHNR; CDR2 reads FQNEAQ (reference sequence). The CDR3 is 15 amino acids. The CDR3 reads CASSPGISFSYEQYF. In DNA, the CDR3 is TGTGCCAGCAGCCCCGGGATCTCCTTCTCCTACGAGCAGTACTTC.

The V and J genes are TRBV7-2 and TRBJ2-3; D gene ambiguous. V lost 4 bases, J lost 1 base, and 6 bases lay in between. The CDR3 contains 13 residues. Germline values: CDR1 SGHTA, CDR2 FQGNSA. CDR3 in DNA: TGTGCCAGCAGCTCCTGGGGCACAGATACGCAGTATTTT. It is translated as CASSSWGTDTQYF.

This chain connects TRBV11-3 to TRBJ1-2; D remains unclear. Germline CDR1 reads SGHNT; CDR2 reads YENEEA. V lost 5 bases to trimming and J lost 7 bases, with 14 bases between them. The CDR3 extends over 13 amino acids. DNA of the CDR3: TGTGCCAGCAGCCCAGCCCCAGGTGGTGGCTACACCTTC. Translated, it gives CASSPAPGGGYTF.

This clone was seen a single time. The chain links TRBV4-3 to TRBJ2-2; D remains unclear. The CDR3 runs 14 residues. From germline, CDR1 is LGHNA and CDR2 YSLEER. V lost 1 base to trimming and J lost 0 bases, with 3 bases between them. The CDR3 loop reads CASSQAPNTGELFF. CDR3 in DNA: TGCGCCAGCAGCCAAGCACCGAACACCGGGGAGCTGTTTTTT.

The chain employs TRBV4-1 and TRBJ1-5; the D is unclear. CDR1 and CDR2 from the germline V gene are MGHRA and YSYEKL. The CDR3 sequence is 13 residues long. Trimming removed 5 bases at V and 6 bases at J, with 11 bases between. CDR3 loop: CASSMPASQPQHF. The CDR3 DNA sequence: TGCGCCAGCAGCATGCCGGCGTCTCAGCCCCAGCATTTT.

This clone was recorded a few times. Mismatch with germline at one junction end may stem from a read error. Here the CDR3 DNA reads TGTGCCATCAGGGGACAGGGGGATAACTATGGCTACGCCTTC. Translated: CAIRGQGDNYGYAF. The V and J genes are TRBV10-3 and TRBJ1-2; 11 nucleotides align to TRBD1. The CDR3 has 14 amino acids. CDR1 ENHRY and CDR2 SYGVKD come from the germline V gene.

The V call is TRBV15, the J call TRBJ1-2, with D uncertain. V was pared by 3 bases and J by 6 bases, with 14 bases between. CDR3 length: 14 amino acids. Germline V gives CDR1 LNHNV, CDR2 YYDKDF (reference sequence). The CDR3 is CATSSSWGSHGYTF. CDR3 nucleotide sequence: TGTGCCACCAGCAGTAGTTGGGGTTCTCATGGCTACACCTTC.

The chain recombines TRBV2 with TRBJ2-5, with unresolved D. Deletions cut 3 bases from V and 1 base from J, with 6 bases between. The CDR3 length is 13 residues. Germline CDR1 reads SNHLY; CDR2 reads FYNNEI. As DNA, the CDR3 is TGTGCCAGCAGTGATGGCAGCCAAGAGACCCAGTACTTC. Its protein product is CASSDGSQETQYF.

This chain uses TRBV25-1 with TRBJ1-2; a possible D gene is TRBD1 (6 bases). The CDR3 covers 16 residues. Trimming took off 10 bases at V and 7 bases at J, with 28 bases between the two ends. The germline gives CDR1 MGHDK, CDR2 SYGVNS. The CDR3 is CATPLWAQGILRGYTF. CDR3 bases: TGTGCCACCCCCTTGTGGGCGCAGGGGATATTGCGTGGCTACACCTTC.

The chain is built from TRBV30 and TRBJ1-6; a weak D match, TRBD1 (5 bases). CDR3 length equals 14 residues. V was cut by 5 bases and J by 9 bases, with 17 bases left in between. Germline V lookup: CDR1 GTSNPN, CDR2 SVGIG (reference sequence). The CDR3 reads CAWGPGPFSSPLHF. In DNA, the CDR3 is TGTGCCTGGGGCCCAGGGCCCTTTAGTTCACCCCTCCACTTT.